These 25 T cell receptor beta chains originate from one sample sequenced in a study of OX40 agonist ivuxolimab in advanced cancers. The table came from immunoSEQ multiplex PCR; TCRdb's copy has only in-frame clones and leaves some out. The sample lists roughly 18,000 clones, about 90% occurring once. The sequencing here drew on CD4+ or CD8+ T cells sorted from blood, taken in a trial of the OX40 agonist ivuxolimab. The receptors derive from an adult with an advanced solid tumor such as melanoma, head and neck, liver or kidney cancer.

The chain has TRBV4-3 and TRBJ2-5; 8 bases fit TRBD1. CDR1 and CDR2 from the germline V gene are LGHNA and YSLEER. The V and J ends lost 2 bases and 5 bases, in that order; junction bases with no gene match: 7. CDR3 size: 15 residues. The CDR3 sequence: CASSQSWTGLETQYF. The CDR3 coding sequence is TGCGCCAGCAGCCAATCCTGGACAGGGCTGGAGACCCAGTACTTC.

J is TRBJ1-5 and V is TRBV9, with D hard to call. The germline V gene encodes CDR1 SGDLS and CDR2 YYNGEE. The CDR3 loop spans 15 amino acids. V lost 3 bases to trimming and J lost 3 bases, with 13 bases between them. The CDR3 bases are TGTGCCAGCAGCGCCACCCTAGACATCAATCAGCCCCAGCATTTT. Residues: CASSATLDINQPQHF.

This chain links TRBV5-1 with TRBJ1-1; the match to TRBD1 covers 9 bases. V lost 3 bases, J lost 0 bases, and 9 bases stayed unmatched. This CDR3 has 17 residues. Per germline, CDR1 SGHRS and CDR2 YFSETQ. CDR3 sequence: CASSSGTGYAMNTEAFF. CDR3 coding DNA: TGCGCCAGCAGCTCCGGGACAGGGTACGCTATGAACACTGAAGCTTTCTTT.

The chain couples TRBV19 to TRBJ2-7; D not resolved. The V gene lost 1 base and the J gene lost 0 bases, with 7 bases spanning the gap. The CDR3 is 14 residues long. Germline-derived CDR1 and CDR2 are LNHDA and SQIVND (reference sequence). CDR3 sequence reads: CASSIAESSYEQYF. CDR3 DNA sequence: TGTGCCAGTAGTATAGCGGAAAGCTCCTACGAGCAGTACTTC.

V gene TRBV11-3 combines with J gene TRBJ2-1; the match to TRBD1 covers 10 bases. This CDR3 is 15 amino acids long. Germline V gene sequence: CDR1 SGHNT, CDR2 YENEEA. V was clipped by 2 bases and J by 6 bases; unmatched bases: 4. This CDR3 is CASSLSDRGLNEQFF. CDR3 nucleotide sequence: TGTGCCAGCAGCTTAAGCGACAGGGGGCTCAATGAGCAGTTCTTC.

V usage is TRBV28 and J usage is TRBJ2-7, with 8 bases matching TRBD1. Germline loops: CDR1 MDHEN, CDR2 SYDVKM. CDR3 length: 13 residues. The trim removed 11 bases at V and 5 bases at J, leaving 11 bases unmatched. The CDR3: CAGSGQESHEQYF. The DNA of the CDR3 is TGTGCCGGCTCGGGACAGGAGTCTCACGAGCAGTACTTC.

This chain links TRBV13 with TRBJ1-2; 7 nucleotides line up with TRBD1. Per germline, CDR1 PRHDT and CDR2 FYEKMQ (reference sequence). Germline trimming cut 5 bases from V and 6 bases from J; bases unmatched to any gene: 9. The CDR3 length is 14 residues. The CDR3 DNA reads TGTGCCAGCAGCCCCCGACAGGGAACACATGGCTACACCTTC. Translated, it gives CASSPRQGTHGYTF.

The gene calls are TRBV4-3 and TRBJ2-5, with 7 bases identical to TRBD1. The CDR3 has 15 amino acids. Trimming at V came to 3 bases and at J to 1 base, leaving 5 bases not matched to a gene. The germline V gene has CDR1 LGHNA and CDR2 YSLEER. This chain's CDR3 is CASSQRGQIQETQYF. CDR3 nucleotide sequence: TGCGCCAGCAGCCAGAGGGGACAGATCCAAGAGACCCAGTACTTC.

V gene TRBV9 combines with J gene TRBJ2-1; 7 positions match TRBD1. Per the germline V gene, CDR1 is SGDLS and CDR2 is YYNGEE. J was trimmed by 4 bases and V by 4 bases; bases with no gene match: 5. This CDR3 region has 14 residues. DNA for the CDR3: TGTGCCAGCAGCCCAGGGACAGAGTACAATGAGCAGTTCTTC. This sequence encodes CASSPGTEYNEQFF.

V is TRBV9 and J is TRBJ1-2, with TRBD1 as a possible D gene (5 bases). In germline, CDR1 is SGDLS, CDR2 YYNGEE. CDR3 length: 15 amino acids. Trimming removed 1 base at V and 4 bases at J, with 14 bases between. This CDR3 is CASSVSPGSVYGYTF. CDR3 bases: TGTGCCAGCAGCGTAAGTCCAGGGTCGGTCTATGGCTACACCTTC. Looking up the rest from reference TRBV9 and TRBJ1-2 gives the full variable domain: DSGVTQTPKHLITATGQRVTLRCSPRSGDLSVYWYQQSLDQGLQFLIQYYNGEERAKGNILERFSAQQFPDLHSELNLSSLELGDSALYFCASSVSPGSVYGYTFGSGTRLTVV.

The rearrangement uses TRBV30 and TRBJ1-3, with D hard to call. The ends were cut back, 2 bases at V and 0 bases at J, with 5 bases in the middle. The germline gives CDR1 GTSNPN, CDR2 SVGIG (reference sequence). The CDR3 is 13 residues long. CDR3 sequence (DNA): TGTGCCTGGAGTCTCGCCTCTGGAAACACCATATATTTT. It translates to CAWSLASGNTIYF.

The CDR3 region is CASSGEVAGGSYNEQFF. As DNA, the CDR3 is TGTGCCAGCAGTGGGGAGGTAGCGGGAGGGTCCTACAATGAGCAGTTCTTC. This rearrangement joins TRBV6-1 to TRBJ2-1, with 11 bases identical to TRBD2. Germline assignment: CDR1 MNHNS and CDR2 SASEGT. The CDR3 consists of 17 residues. J gave up 1 base and V 4 bases, and 6 bases lay outside the gene matches.

This rearrangement joins TRBV28 to TRBJ2-7; the D gene is possibly TRBD1 (5 bases). The CDR3 consists of 15 residues. Germline values: CDR1 MDHEN, CDR2 SYDVKM. V lost 6 bases and J 1 base, leaving 16 bases between the germline ends. CDR3 DNA: TGTGCCAGCAGGCCTTCCAGGGAAGCATCCTACGAGCAGTACTTC. This gives the protein CASRPSREASYEQYF.

The chain uses TRBV7-8 and TRBJ2-5; TRBD1 might be the D (5 bases). Deletions cut 5 bases from V and 0 bases from J, with 7 bases between. Per the germline V gene, CDR1 is SGHVS and CDR2 is FQNEAQ. CDR3 length: 13 amino acids. CDR3 protein: CASSDRNQETQYF. The CDR3 bases are TGTGCCAGCAGCGACAGAAACCAAGAGACCCAGTACTTC.

The CDR3 DNA follows: TGTGCCAGCAGCTTACGGGGTTCGGAGACCCAGTACTTC. This sequence encodes CASSLRGSETQYF. The chain has TRBV11-1 and TRBJ2-5; the D gene is possibly TRBD2 (5 bases). Germline V gene sequence: CDR1 SGHAT, CDR2 FQDESV (reference sequence). V was cut by 2 bases and J by 5 bases, with 9 bases left in between. CDR3 size: 13 residues.

This chain uses TRBV21-1 with TRBJ2-4; TRBD1 was called by the table and not checked on the DNA. TRBV21-1 is a pseudogene segment. This CDR3 region has 17 residues. CDR3 DNA sequence: TGTGCCAGCAGCGGACAGGGTAGTTTGCTAGCCAAAAACATTCAGTACTTC. Protein: CASSGQGSLLAKNIQYF.

The genes are TRBV7-6 and TRBJ2-6, with D possibly matching TRBD2 (6 bases). The CDR3 runs 16 residues. Germline values: CDR1 SGHVS, CDR2 FNYEAQ. V lost 6 bases and J 2 bases, leaving 14 bases between the germline ends. The CDR3 DNA reads as TGTGCCAGCAGTTGGGACTTTCTAGCTGGGGCCAACGTCCTGACTTTC. Translating it yields CASSWDFLAGANVLTF. The full variable domain, with the rest looked up from reference TRBV7-6 and TRBJ2-6, is GAGVSQSPRYKVTKRGQDVALRCDPISGHVSLYWYRQALGQGPEFLTYFNYEAQQDKSGLPNDRFSAERPEGSISTLTIQRTEQRDSAMYRCASSWDFLAGANVLTFGAGSRLTVL.

The rearrangement links TRBV28 to TRBJ1-5; D may be TRBD1 (5 bases). V was cut by 0 bases and J by 7 bases, with 13 bases left in between. Germline V gives CDR1 MDHEN, CDR2 SYDVKM. The CDR3 totals 15 residues. CDR3 sequence: CASSLWGGFEQPQHF. CDR3 nucleotides: TGTGCCAGCAGTTTATGGGGGGGGTTTGAGCAGCCCCAGCATTTT.

CDR3 sequence reads: CASSEVRDLQETQYF. DNA of the CDR3: TGTGCCAGCAGTGAAGTCCGGGACCTACAAGAGACCCAGTACTTC. The chain employs TRBV6-1 and TRBJ2-5, with D perhaps given as TRBD1 or TRBD2 (5 bases each). The CDR3 runs to 15 residues. V lost 1 base and J 2 bases, leaving 11 bases between the germline ends. Germline V gene sequence: CDR1 MNHNS, CDR2 SASEGT.

J is TRBJ1-2 and V is TRBV9; TRBD1 aligns across 7 bases. Germline V gene lookup returns CDR1 SGDLS and CDR2 YYNGEE. The CDR3 spans 14 residues. Trimming at V came to 4 bases and at J to 4 bases, leaving 7 bases not matched to a gene. The CDR3 nucleotides are TGTGCCAGCAGCCAGCCGGGACAGCCCTATGGCTACACCTTC. Protein: CASSQPGQPYGYTF.

The genes are TRBV5-6 and TRBJ1-5; D uncertain. The V and J ends lost 4 bases and 0 bases respectively, with 8 bases between them. The germline V gene has CDR1 SGHDT and CDR2 YYEEEE. The CDR3 contains 14 residues. The CDR3 sequence is CASSETGSNQPQHF. The CDR3 DNA is TGTGCCAGCAGCGAGACGGGTAGCAATCAGCCCCAGCATTTT.

V gene TRBV4-1 combines with J gene TRBJ1-1; possibly TRBD1 for D (6 bases). Germline V lookup: CDR1 MGHRA, CDR2 YSYEKL. CDR3 size: 14 residues. Between the trimmed V and J ends, which lost 1 base and 11 bases, there was a span of 17 bases. CDR3 sequence reads: CASSQGQDPNGAFF. The DNA for the CDR3 is TGCGCCAGCAGCCAAGGACAGGACCCTAATGGGGCTTTCTTT.

V gene TRBV6-6 combines with J gene TRBJ2-3, with D unresolved. Germline CDR1 MNHNY, CDR2 SVGAGI (reference sequence). The CDR3 contains 15 residues. V was trimmed by 2 bases and J by 1 base, leaving 10 bases between them. This chain's CDR3 is CASSYEAAGTDTQYF. The CDR3 DNA sequence: TGTGCCAGCAGTTACGAGGCTGCAGGCACAGATACGCAGTATTTT.

V gene TRBV5-1 combines with J gene TRBJ2-3; D is ambiguous. Germline lookup yields CDR1 SGHRS and CDR2 YFSETQ. V lost 2 bases and J 1 base, leaving 8 bases between the germline ends. The CDR3 is 14 amino acids. The CDR3 loop is CASSFSDRTDTQYF. The CDR3 region has the DNA TGCGCCAGCAGCTTCAGCGACCGCACAGATACGCAGTATTTT.

The chain combines TRBV19 with TRBJ1-2; D unclear. The CDR3 has 14 residues. Trimming took 3 bases from V and 1 from J, leaving 9 bases between them. The V gene's germline CDR1 is LNHDA and CDR2 SQIVND (reference sequence). CDR3 residues: CASSITENNYGYTF. The CDR3, as DNA: TGTGCCAGTAGTATCACGGAAAATAACTATGGCTACACCTTC.